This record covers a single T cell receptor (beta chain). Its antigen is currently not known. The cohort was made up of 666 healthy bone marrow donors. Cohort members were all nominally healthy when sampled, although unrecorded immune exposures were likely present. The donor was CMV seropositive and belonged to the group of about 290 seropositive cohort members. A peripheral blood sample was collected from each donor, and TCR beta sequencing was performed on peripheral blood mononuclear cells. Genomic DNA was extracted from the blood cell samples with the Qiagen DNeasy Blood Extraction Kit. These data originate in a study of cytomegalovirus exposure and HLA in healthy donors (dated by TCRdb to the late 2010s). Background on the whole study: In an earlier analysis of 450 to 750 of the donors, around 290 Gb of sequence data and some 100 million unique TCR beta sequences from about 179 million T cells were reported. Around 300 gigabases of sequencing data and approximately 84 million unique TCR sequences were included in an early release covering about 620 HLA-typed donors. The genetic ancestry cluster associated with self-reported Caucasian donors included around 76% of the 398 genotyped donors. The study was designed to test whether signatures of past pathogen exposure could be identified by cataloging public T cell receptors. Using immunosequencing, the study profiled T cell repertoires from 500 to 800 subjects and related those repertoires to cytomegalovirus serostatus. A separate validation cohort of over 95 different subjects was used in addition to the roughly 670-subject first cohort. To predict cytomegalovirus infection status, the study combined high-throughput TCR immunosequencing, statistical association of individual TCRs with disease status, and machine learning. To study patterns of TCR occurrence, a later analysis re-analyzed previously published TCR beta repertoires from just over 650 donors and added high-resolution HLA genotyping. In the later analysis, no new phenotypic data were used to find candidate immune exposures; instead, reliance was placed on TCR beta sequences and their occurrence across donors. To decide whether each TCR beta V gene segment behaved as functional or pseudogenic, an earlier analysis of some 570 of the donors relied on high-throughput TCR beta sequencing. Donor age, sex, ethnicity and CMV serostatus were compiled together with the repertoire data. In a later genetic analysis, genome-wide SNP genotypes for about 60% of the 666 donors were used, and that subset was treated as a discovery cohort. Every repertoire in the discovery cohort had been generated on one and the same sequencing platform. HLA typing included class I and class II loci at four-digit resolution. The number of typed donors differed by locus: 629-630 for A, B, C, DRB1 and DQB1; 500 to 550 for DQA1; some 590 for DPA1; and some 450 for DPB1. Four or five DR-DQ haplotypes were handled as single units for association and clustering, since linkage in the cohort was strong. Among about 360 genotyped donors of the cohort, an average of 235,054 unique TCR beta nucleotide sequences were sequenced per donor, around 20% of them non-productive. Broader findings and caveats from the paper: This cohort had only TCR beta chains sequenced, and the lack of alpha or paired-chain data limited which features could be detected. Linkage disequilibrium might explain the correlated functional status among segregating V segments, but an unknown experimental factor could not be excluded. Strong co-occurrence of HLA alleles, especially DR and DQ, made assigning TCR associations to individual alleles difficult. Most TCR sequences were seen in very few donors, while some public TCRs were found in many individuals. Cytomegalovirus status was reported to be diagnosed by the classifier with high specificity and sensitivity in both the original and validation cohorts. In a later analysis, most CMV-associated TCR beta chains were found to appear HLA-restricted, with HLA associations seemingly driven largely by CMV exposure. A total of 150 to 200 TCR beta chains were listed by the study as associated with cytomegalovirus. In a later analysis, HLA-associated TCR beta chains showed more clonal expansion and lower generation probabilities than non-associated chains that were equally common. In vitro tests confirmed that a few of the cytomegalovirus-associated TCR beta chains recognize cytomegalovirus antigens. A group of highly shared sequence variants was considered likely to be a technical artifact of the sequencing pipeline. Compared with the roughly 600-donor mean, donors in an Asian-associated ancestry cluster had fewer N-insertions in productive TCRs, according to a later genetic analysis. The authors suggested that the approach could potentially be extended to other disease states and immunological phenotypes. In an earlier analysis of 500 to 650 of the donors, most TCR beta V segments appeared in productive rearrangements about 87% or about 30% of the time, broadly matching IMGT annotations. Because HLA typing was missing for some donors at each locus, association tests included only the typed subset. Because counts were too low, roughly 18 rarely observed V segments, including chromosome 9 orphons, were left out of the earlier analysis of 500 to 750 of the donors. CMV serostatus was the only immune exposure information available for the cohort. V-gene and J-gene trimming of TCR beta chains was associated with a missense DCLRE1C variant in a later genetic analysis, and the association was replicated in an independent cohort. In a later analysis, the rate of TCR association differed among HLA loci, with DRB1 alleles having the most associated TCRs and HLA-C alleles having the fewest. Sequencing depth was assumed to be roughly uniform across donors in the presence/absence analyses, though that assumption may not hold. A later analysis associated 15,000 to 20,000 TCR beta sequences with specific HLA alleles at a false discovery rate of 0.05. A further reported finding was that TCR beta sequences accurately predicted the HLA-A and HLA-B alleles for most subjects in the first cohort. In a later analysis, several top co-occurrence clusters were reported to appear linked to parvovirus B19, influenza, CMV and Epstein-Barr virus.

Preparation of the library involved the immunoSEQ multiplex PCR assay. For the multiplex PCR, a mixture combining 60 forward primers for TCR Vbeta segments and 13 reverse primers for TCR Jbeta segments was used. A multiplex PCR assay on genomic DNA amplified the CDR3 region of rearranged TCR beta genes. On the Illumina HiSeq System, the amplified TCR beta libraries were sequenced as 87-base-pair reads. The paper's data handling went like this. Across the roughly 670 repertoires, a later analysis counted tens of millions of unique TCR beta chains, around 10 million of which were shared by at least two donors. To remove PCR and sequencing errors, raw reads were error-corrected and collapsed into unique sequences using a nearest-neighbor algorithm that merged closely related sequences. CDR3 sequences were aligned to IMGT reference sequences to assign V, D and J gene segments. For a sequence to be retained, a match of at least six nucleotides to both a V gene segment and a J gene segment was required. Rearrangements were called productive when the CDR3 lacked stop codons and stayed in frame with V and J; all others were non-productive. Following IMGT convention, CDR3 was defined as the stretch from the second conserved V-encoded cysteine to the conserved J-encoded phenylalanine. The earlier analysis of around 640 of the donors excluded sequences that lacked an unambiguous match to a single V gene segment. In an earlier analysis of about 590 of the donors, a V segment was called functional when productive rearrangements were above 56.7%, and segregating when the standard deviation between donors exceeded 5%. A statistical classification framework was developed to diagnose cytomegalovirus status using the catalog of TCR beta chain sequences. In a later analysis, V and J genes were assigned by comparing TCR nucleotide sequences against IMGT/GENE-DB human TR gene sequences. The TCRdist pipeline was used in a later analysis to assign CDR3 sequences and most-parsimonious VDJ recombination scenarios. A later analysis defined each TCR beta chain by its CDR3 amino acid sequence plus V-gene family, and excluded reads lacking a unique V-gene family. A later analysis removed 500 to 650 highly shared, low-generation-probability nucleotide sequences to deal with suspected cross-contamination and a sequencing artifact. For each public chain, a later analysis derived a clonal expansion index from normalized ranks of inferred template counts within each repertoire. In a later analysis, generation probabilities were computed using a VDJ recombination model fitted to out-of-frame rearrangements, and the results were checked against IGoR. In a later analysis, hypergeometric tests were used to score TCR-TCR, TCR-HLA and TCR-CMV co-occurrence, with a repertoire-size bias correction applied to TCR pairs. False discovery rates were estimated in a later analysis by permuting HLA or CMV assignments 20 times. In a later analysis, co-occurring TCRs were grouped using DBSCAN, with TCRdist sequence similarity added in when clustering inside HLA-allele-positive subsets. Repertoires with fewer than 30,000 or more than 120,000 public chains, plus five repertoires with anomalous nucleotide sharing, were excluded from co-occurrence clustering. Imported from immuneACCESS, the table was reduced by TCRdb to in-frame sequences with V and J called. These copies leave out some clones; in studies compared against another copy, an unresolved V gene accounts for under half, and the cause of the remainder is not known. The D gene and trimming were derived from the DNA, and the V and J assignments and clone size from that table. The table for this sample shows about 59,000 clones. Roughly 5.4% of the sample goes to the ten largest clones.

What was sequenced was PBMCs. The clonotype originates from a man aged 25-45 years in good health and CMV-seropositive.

The CDR3: CAWSVRMGPNQPQHF. The DNA is as follows: TGTGCCTGGAGTGTACGAATGGGGCCGAATCAGCCCCAGCATTTT. In this chain, TRBV30 is recombined with TRBJ1-5; 5 matching bases give a weak D call of TRBD1. The germline V gene (reference sequence) yields GTSNPN for CDR1 and SVGIG for CDR2. The CDR3 measures 15 amino acids from cysteine to phenylalanine. Of the read, only the CDR3 DNA is kept; its 45 bases are in frame from base 1. The germline ends are 13 bases apart after V is trimmed by 0 bases and J by 4 bases.